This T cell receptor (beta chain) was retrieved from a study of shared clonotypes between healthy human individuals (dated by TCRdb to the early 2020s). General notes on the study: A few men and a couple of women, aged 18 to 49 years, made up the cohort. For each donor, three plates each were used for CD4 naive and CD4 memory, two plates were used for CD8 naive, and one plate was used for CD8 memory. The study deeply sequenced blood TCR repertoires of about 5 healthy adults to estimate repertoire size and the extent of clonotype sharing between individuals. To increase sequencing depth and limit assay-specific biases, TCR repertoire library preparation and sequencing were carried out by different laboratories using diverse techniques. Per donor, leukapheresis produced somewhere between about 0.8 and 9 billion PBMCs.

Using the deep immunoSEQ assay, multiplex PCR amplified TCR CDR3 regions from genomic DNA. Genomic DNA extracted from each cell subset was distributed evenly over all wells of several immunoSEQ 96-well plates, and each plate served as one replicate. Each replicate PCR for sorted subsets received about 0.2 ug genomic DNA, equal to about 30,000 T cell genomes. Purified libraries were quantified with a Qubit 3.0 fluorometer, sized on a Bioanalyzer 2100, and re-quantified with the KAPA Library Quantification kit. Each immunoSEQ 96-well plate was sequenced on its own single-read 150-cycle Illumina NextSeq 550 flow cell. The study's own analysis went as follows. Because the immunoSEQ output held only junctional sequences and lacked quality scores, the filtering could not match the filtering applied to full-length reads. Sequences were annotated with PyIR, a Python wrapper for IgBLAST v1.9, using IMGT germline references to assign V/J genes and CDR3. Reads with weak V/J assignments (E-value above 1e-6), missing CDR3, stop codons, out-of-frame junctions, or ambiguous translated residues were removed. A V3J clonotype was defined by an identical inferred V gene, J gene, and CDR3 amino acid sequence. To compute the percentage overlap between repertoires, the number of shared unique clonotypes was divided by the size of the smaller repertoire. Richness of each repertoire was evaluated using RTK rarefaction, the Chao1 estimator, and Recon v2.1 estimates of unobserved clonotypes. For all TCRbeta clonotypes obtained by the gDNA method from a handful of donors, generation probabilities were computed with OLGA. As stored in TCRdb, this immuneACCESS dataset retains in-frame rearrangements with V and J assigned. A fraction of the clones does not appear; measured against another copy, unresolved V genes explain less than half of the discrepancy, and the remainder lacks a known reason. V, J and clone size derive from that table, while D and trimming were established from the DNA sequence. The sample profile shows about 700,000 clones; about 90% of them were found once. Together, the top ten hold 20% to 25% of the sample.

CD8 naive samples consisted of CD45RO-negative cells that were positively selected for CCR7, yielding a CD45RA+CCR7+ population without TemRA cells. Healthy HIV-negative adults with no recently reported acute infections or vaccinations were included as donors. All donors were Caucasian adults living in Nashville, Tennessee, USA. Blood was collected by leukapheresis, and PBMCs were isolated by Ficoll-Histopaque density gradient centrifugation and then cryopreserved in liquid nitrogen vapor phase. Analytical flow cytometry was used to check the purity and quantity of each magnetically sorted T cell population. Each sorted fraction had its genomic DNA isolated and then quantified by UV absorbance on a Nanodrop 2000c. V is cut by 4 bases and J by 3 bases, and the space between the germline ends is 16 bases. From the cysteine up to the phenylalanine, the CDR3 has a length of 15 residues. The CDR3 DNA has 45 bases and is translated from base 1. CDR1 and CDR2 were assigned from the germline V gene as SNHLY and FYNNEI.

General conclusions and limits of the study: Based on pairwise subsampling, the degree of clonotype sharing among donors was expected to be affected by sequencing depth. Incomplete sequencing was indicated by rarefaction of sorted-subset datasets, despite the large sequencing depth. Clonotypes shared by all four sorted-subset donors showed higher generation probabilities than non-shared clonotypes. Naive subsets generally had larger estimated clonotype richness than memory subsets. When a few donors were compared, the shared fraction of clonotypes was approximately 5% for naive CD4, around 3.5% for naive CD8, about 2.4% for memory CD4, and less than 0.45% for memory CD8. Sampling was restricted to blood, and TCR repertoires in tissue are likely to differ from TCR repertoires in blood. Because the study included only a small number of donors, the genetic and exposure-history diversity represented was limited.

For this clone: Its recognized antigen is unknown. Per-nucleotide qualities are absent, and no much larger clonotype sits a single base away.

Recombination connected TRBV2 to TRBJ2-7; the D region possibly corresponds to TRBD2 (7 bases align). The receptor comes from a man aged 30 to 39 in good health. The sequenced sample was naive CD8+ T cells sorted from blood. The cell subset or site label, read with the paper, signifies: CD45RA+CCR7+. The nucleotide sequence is TGTGCCAGCAGTGGCGGAGGGAGGGACATCTACGAGCAGTACTTC. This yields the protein CASSGGGRDIYEQYF.